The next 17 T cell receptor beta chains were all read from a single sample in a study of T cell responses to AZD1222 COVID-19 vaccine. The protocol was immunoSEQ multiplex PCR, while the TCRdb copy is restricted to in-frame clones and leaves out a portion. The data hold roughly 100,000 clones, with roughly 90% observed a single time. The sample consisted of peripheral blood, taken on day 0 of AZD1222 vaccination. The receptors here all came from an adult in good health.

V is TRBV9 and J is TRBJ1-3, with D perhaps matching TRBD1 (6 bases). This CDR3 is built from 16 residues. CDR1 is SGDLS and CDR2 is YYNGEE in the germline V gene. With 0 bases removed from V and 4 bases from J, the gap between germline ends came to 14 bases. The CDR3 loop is CASSVVEGGFGNTIYF. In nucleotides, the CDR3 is TGTGCCAGCAGCGTAGTGGAAGGGGGGTTCGGAAACACCATATATTTT.

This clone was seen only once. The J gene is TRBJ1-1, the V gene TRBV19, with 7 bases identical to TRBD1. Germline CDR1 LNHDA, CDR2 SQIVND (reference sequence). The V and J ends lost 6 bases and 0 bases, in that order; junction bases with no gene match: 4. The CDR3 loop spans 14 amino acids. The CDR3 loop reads CASSLQGMNTEAFF. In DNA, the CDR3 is TGTGCCAGTAGCTTACAGGGGATGAACACTGAAGCTTTCTTT.

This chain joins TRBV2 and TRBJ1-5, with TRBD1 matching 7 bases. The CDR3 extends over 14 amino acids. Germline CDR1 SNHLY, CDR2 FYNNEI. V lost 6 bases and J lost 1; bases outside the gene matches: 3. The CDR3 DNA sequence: TGTGCCAGCAGGGACAGGATAAGCAATCAGCCCCAGCATTTT. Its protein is CASRDRISNQPQHF. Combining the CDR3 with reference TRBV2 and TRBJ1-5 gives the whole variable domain EPEVTQTPSHQVTQMGQEVILRCVPISNHLYFYWYRQILGQKVEFLVSFYNNEISEKSEIFDDQFSVERPDGSNFTLKIRSTKLEDSAMYFCASRDRISNQPQHFGDGTRLSIL.

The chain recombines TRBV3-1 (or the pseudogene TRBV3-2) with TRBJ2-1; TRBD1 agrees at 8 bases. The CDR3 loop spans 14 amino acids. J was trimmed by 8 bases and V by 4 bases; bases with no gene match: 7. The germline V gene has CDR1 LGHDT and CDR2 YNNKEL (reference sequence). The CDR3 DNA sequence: TGTGCCAGCAGCCGAGGACAGGGATTGGATGAGCAGTTCTTC. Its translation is CASSRGQGLDEQFF.

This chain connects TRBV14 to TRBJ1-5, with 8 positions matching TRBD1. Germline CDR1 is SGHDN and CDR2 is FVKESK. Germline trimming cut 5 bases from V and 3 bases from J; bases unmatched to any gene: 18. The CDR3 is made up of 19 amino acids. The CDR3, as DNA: TGTGCCAGCAGCACCAAGCTGGACAGGGCCTTCGTGGTCAATCAGCCCCAGCATTTT. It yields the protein CASSTKLDRAFVVNQPQHF. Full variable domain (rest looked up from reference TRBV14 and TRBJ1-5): EAGVTQFPSHSVIEKGQTVTLRCDPISGHDNLYWYRRVMGKEIKFLLHFVKESKQDESGMPNNRFLAERTGGTYSTLKVQPAELEDSGVYFCASSTKLDRAFVVNQPQHFGDGTRLSIL.

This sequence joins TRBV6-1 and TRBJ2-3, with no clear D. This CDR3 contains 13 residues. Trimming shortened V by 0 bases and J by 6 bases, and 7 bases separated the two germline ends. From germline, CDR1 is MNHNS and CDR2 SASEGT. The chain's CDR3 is CASSEAPPDTQYF. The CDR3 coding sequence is TGTGCCAGCAGTGAAGCCCCCCCGGATACGCAGTATTTT.

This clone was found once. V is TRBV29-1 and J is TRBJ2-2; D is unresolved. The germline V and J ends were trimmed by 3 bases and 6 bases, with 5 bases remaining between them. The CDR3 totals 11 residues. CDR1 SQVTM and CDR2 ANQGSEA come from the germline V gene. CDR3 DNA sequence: TGCAGCGTTGAGTCCCCCGGGGAGCTGTTTTTT. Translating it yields CSVESPGELFF.

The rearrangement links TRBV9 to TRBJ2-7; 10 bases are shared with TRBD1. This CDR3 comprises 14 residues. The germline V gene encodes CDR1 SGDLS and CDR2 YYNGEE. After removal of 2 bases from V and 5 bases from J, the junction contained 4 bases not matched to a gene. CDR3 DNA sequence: TGTGCCAGCAGCGTGGTGGGGACAGGGGACGAGCAGTACTTC. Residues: CASSVVGTGDEQYF.

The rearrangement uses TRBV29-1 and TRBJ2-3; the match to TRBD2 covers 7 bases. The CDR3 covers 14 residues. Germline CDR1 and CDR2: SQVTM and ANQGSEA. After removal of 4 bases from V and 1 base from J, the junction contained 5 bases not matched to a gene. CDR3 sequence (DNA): TGCAGCGTTGGGGGGACTATCGGCACAGATACGCAGTATTTT. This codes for CSVGGTIGTDTQYF.

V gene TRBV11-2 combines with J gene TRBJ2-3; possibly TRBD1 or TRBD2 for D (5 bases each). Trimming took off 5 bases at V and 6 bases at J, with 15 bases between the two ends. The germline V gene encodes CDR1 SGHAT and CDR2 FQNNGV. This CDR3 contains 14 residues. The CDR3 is CASSRNPGPDTQYF. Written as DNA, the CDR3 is TGTGCCAGCAGCCGCAATCCGGGGCCGGATACGCAGTATTTT. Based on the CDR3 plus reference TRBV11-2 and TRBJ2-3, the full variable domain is EAGVAQSPRYKIIEKRQSVAFWCNPISGHATLYWYQQILGQGPKLLIQFQNNGVVDDSQLPKDRFSAERLKGVDSTLKIQPAKLEDSAVYLCASSRNPGPDTQYFGPGTRLTVL.

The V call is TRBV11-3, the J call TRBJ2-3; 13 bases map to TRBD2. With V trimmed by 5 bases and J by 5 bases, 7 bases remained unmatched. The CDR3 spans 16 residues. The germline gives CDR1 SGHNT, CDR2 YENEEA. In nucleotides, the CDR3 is TGTGCCAGCAGCCCAGGGACTAGCGGGGAGGGAGATACGCAGTATTTT. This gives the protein CASSPGTSGEGDTQYF.

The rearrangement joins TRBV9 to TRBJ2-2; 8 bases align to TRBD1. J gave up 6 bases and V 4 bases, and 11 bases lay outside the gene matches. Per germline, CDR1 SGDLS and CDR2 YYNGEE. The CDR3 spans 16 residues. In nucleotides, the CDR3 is TGTGCCAGCAGCCCAGACGCAGGGGGCGACGCCGGGGAGCTGTTTTTT. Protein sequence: CASSPDAGGDAGELFF.

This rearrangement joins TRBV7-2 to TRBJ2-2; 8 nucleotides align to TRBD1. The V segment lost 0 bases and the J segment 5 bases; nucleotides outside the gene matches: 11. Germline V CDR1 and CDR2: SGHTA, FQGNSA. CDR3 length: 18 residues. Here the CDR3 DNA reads TGTGCCAGCAGCTTAGCCCTGATCGGGACAGGTATTACCGGGGAGCTGTTTTTT. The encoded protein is CASSLALIGTGITGELFF.

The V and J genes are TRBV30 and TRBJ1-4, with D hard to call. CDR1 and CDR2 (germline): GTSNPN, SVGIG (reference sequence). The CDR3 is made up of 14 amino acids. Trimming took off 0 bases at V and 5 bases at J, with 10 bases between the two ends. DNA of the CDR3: TGTGCCTGGAGTGTAAACCAGGTCAATGAAAAACTGTTTTTT. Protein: CAWSVNQVNEKLFF.

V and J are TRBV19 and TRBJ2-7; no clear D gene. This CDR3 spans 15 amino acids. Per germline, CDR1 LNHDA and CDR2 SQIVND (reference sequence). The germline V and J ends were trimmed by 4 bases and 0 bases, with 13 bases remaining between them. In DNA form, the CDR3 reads TGTGCCAGTAGTACCATAGGTAGGGACTCCTACGAGCAGTACTTC. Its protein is CASSTIGRDSYEQYF. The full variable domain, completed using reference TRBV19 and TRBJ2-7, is DGGITQSPKYLFRKEGQNVTLSCEQNLNHDAMYWYRQDPGQGLRLIYYSQIVNDFQKGDIAEGYSVSREKKESFPLTVTSAQKNPTAFYLCASSTIGRDSYEQYFGPGTRLTVT.

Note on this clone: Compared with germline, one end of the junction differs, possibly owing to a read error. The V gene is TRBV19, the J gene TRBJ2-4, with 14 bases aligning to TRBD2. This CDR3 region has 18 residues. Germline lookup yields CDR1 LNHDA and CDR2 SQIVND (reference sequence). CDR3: CASSEGLAGGTYQKIQYF. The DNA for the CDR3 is TGTGCCAGTAGTGAAGGACTAGCGGGGGGCACATACCAAAAGATTCAGTACTTC.

CDR3 loop: CASSQDTGSYEQYF. DNA for the CDR3: TGTGCCAGCAGCCAAGATACGGGGTCCTACGAGCAGTACTTC. The rearrangement links TRBV4-2 to TRBJ2-7; maybe TRBD2 (5 bases). The germline V gene has CDR1 LGHNA and CDR2 YNFKEQ. V lost 0 bases and J 1 base, leaving 7 bases between the germline ends. This CDR3 contains 14 residues.